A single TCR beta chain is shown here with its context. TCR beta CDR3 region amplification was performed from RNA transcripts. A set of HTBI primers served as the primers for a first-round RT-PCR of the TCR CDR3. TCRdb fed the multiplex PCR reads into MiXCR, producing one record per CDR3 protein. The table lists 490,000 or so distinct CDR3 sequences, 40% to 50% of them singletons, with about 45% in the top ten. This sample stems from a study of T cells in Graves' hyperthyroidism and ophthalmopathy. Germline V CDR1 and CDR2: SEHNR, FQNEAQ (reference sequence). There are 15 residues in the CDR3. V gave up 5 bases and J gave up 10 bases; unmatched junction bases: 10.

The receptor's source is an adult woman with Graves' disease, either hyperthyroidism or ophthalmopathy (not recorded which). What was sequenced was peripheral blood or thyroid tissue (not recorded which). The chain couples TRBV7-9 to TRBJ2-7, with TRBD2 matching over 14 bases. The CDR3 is CASSPGLAGETNQYF. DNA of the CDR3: TGTGCCAGCAGCCCGGGACTAGCGGGAGAGACGAACCAGTACTTC.